The 5 T cell receptor beta chains below all came from one sample that was sequenced in a study of identical twins. TCRdb re-analysed the 5' RACE reads in MiXCR, keeping a single row per CDR3 protein. The sample includes roughly 470,000 distinct CDR3 sequences, 14% seen only once; the top ten take approximately 0.9%. These sequences were also reported in another study, on yellow fever vaccine responses in identical twins.

Input material: CD4+ T cells sorted from blood. The receptors come from a woman between 18 and 29 years old in good health.

In this sample, this clonotype turned up a few times. J is TRBJ1-2 and V is TRBV7-2; D is perhaps TRBD1 (6 bases). The CDR3 runs to 15 residues. V lost 4 bases, J lost 7 bases, and 19 bases lay in between. Germline CDR1 is SGHTA and CDR2 is FQGNSA. CDR3: CASSSARGGTFGYTF. CDR3 bases: TGTGCCAGCAGCTCCGCAAGAGGGGGGACTTTTGGCTACACCTTC. Complete variable domain (other parts from reference TRBV7-2 and TRBJ1-2): GAGVSQSPSNKVTEKGKDVELRCDPISGHTALYWYRQSLGQGLEFLIYFQGNSAPDKSGLPSDRFSAERTGGSVSTLTIQRTQQEDSAVYLCASSSARGGTFGYTFGSGTRLTVV.

The V call is TRBV24-1, the J call TRBJ2-5, with a tentative D call TRBD1 (6 bases). CDR3 length: 16 amino acids. Germline CDR1 and CDR2: KGHDR and SFDVKD. The V gene lost 1 base and the J gene lost 3 bases, with 14 bases spanning the gap. The CDR3 protein is CATSDFQGNNEETQYF. CDR3 bases: TGTGCCACCAGTGATTTCCAGGGGAATAATGAAGAGACCCAGTACTTC.

The sample holds a few counts of this clonotype. The V gene is TRBV29-1, the J gene TRBJ1-1, with unresolved D. V lost 5 bases, J lost 12 bases, and 19 bases lay in between. Germline CDR1 reads SQVTM; CDR2 reads ANQGSEA. This CDR3 region has 12 residues. CDR3 nucleotides: TGCAGCGTTATGGCTAGTGGGATCGTAACTTTCTTT. It specifies CSVMASGIVTFF. Filled out from reference TRBV29-1 and TRBJ1-1, the complete variable domain reads SAVISQKPSRDICQRGTSLTIQCQVDSQVTMMFWYRQQPGQSLTLIATANQGSEATYESGFVIDKFPISRPNLTFSTLTVSNMSPEDSSIYLCSVMASGIVTFFGQGTRLTVV.

This clonotype was seen a few times. CDR3 protein: CASSQESAGTYEQYF. The CDR3 DNA sequence: TGCGCCAGCAGCCAAGAGTCAGCCGGGACCTACGAGCAGTACTTC. V gene TRBV4-3 combines with J gene TRBJ2-7; possibly TRBD2 for D (5 bases). CDR3 length: 15 residues. V dropped 0 bases and J dropped 2 bases, with 11 bases sitting between them. In germline, CDR1 is LGHNA, CDR2 YSLEER.

The J gene is TRBJ2-1, the V gene TRBV11-2, with TRBD1 as a possible D gene (6 bases). V lost 2 bases to trimming and J lost 16 bases, with 24 bases between them. The CDR3 totals 15 residues. CDR1 and CDR2 (germline): SGHAT, FQNNGV. The CDR3 bases are TGTGCCAGCAGCTTAACGGCCGCGATGTGGGCAGGGGCCTTCTTC. It specifies CASSLTAAMWAGAFF.